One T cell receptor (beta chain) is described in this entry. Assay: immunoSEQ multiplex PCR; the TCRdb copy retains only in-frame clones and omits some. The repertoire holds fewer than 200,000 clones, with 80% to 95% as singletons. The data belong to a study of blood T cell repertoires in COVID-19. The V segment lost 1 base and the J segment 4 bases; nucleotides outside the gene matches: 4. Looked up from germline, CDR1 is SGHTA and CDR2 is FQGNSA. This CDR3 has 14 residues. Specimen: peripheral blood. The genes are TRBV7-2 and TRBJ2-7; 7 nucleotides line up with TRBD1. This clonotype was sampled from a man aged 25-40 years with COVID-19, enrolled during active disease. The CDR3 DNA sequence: TGTGCCAGCAGCTTAGGGAACAGGGGATACGAGCAGTACTTC. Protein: CASSLGNRGYEQYF.